The entry below describes one TCR beta chain. Antigen unknown. These data belong to a study of T cells after yellow fever vaccination. Points from the study as a whole: A small proportion of clonotypes was detected in both the CD4 and CD8 compartments. The booster saw the reappearance of most primary-vaccination clones (around 95% CD4, 80% to 90% CD8). Weaker overall, the secondary response nonetheless peaked faster (day 5 versus 15).

Conversion of TCR transcripts into cDNA relied on 5'RACE template switching, which added a universal primer site and UMIs. TCRdb independently ran MiXCR on the 5' RACE reads; one entry per CDR3 protein. The sample has 250,000 or so distinct CDR3 sequences, more than 3.5% seen once. Germline values: CDR1 SGHNT, CDR2 YENEEA. Deletions cut 5 bases from V and 2 bases from J, with 16 bases between. The CDR3 covers 16 residues. The chain is built from TRBV11-3 and TRBJ2-1, with D tentatively TRBD2 (7 bases). The receptor was isolated from a man between 18 and 29 years old who received the YFV17D yellow fever vaccine. This specimen consisted of PBMCs, obtained 15 days after the yellow fever booster vaccination. CDR3 bases: TGTGCCAGCAGCACCGGTTCGGGGGGCGCCTACAATGAGCAGTTCTTC. As protein: CASSTGSGGAYNEQFF.